This T cell receptor beta chain is drawn from a study of T cells after yellow fever vaccination. Study-wide points: Reappearance after the booster was observed for most primary-vaccination clones (roughly 96% CD4, about 91% CD8). Some clonotypes, a small share, were shared between CD4 and CD8 compartments.

Per the germline V gene, CDR1 is MNHEY and CDR2 is SMNVEV (reference sequence). The CDR3 extends over 16 amino acids. V was clipped by 5 bases and J by 5 bases; unmatched bases: 12. There are many counts of this clonotype. The antigen remains undetermined. The study made its TCR cDNA through 5'RACE template switching. That step introduced a universal primer site along with UMIs. TCRdb fed the 5' RACE reads into MiXCR, producing one record per CDR3 protein. There are roughly 320,000 distinct CDR3 sequences in the sample; 9.5% to 12% occur only once, and 2.5% to 4% lies in the top ten. The J gene is TRBJ2-5, the V gene TRBV27, with TRBD2 identical over 9 bases. This receptor was taken from a man between 18 and 35 years old who received the YFV17D yellow fever vaccine. Specimen: CD4+ T cells sorted from PBMCs, collected 45 days after the yellow fever booster vaccination. The CDR3 region has the DNA TGTGCCAGCAGTCCCTTAGCGGGGGCTTGGTGGGAGACCCAGTACTTC. Its translation is CASSPLAGAWWETQYF.